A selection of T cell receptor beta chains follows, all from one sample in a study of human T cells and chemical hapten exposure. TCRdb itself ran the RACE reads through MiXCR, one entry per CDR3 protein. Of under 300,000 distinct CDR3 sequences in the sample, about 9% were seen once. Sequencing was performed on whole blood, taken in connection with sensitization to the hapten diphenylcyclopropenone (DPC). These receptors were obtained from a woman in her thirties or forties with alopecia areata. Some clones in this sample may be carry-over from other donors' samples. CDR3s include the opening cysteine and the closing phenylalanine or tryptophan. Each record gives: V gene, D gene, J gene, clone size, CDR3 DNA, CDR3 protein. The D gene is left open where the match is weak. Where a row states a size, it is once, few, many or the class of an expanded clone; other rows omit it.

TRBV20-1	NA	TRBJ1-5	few	TGCAGTGCGCTACAGAGTGAAGGCAATCAGCCCCAGCATTTT	CSALQSEGNQPQHF
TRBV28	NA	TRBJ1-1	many	TGTGCCAGCAGCTCTGGCGGGACTGAAGCTTTCTTT	CASSSGGTEAFF
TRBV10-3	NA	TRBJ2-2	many	TGTGCCATCAAAGGGGGACATGACACCGGGGAGCTGTTTTTT	CAIKGGHDTGELFF
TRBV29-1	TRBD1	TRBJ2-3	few	TGCAGCGCTGGGACAGGGGGCCCAGATACGCAGTATTTT	CSAGTGGPDTQYF
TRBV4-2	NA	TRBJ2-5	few	TGTGCCAGCAGCCAAGCCCACAGATCTGAGACCCAGTACTTC	CASSQAHRSETQYF
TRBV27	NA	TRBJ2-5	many	TGTGCCAGCAGTTTATCGGTAAACCACCAAGAGACCCAGTACTTC	CASSLSVNHQETQYF
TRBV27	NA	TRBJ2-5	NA	TGTGCCAGCAGTTCCTGGACAGAACAAGAGACCCAGTACTTC	CASSSWTEQETQYF
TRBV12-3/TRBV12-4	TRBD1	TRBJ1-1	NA	TGTGCCAGCAGTTTACGTACAGGGGCCACTGAAGCTTTCTTT	CASSLRTGATEAFF
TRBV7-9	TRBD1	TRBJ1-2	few	TGTGCCAGCAGCCGATCCGGGACAGGGGTCCTGCGAAGAGATGGCTACACCTTC	CASSRSGTGVLRRDGYTF
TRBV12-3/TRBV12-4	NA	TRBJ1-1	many	TGTGCCAGCAGTTTGAGGGGGGCAGACACTGAAGCTTTCTTT	CASSLRGADTEAFF
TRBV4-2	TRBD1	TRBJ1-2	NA	TGTGCCAGCAGCGATGGGACAGGGGTTGTAAACTATGGCTACACCTTC	CASSDGTGVVNYGYTF
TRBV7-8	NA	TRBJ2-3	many	TGTGCCAGCAGCCGGGGGCGGGGAGCAGATACGCAGTATTTT	CASSRGRGADTQYF
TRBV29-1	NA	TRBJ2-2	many	TGCAGCGTGGGGCAAACCGGGGAGCTGTTTTTT	CSVGQTGELFF
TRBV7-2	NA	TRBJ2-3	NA	TGTGCCAGCAGCTTAGCGCTGGCCACAGATACGCAGTATTTT	CASSLALATDTQYF
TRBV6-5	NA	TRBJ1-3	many	TGTGCCAGCAGTTACACCCGGGGCTCTGGAAACACCATATATTTT	CASSYTRGSGNTIYF
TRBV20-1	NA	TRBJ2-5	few	TGCAGTGCTAGAGACTCGGGCAAAGGCCAAGAGACCCAGTACTTC	CSARDSGKGQETQYF
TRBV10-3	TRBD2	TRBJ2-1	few	TGTGCCATCAGTGATTCTCCCGGGACTAGAGCCTACAATGAGCAGTTCTTC	CAISDSPGTRAYNEQFF
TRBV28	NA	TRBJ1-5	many	TGTGCCAGCAGTTCTTTCGCTAGGAGCAATCAGCCCCAGCATTTT	CASSSFARSNQPQHF
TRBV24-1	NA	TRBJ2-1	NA	TGTGCCACCAGTGATCGTCTGGCGGGGACCTACAATGAGCAGTTCTTC	CATSDRLAGTYNEQFF
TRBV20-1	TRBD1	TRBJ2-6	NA	TGCAGTGCTAGGGACAGGGTAATCTCTGGGGCCAACGTCCTGACTTTC	CSARDRVISGANVLTF
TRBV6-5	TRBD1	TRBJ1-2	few	TGTGCCAGCAGCTGGGGGACAGACTATGGCTACACCTTC	CASSWGTDYGYTF
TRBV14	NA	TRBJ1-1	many	TGTGCCAGCAGCATATACGACTATTGGGACTCTGAAGCTTTCTTT	CASSIYDYWDSEAFF
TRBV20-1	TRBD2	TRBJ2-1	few	TGCAGTGCTAGAGATCCCCTAGCGGGAGTGGCAAATGAGCAGTTCTTC	CSARDPLAGVANEQFF
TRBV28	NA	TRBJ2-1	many	TGTGCCAGCAGTTCGCCCGGGACTCCAAAGGTGTACAATGAGCAGTTCTTC	CASSSPGTPKVYNEQFF
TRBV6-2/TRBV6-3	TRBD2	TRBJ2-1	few	TGTGCCAGCAGTTACACCCGGACTAGCGGGAGAGTCTATGAGCAGTTCTTC	CASSYTRTSGRVYEQFF
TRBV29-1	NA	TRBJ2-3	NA	TGCAGCGTTCAAAGCACCTGGACAGATACGCAGTATTTT	CSVQSTWTDTQYF
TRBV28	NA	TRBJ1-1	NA	TGTGCCAGCAGTTCGAAGGGAGGGAACACTGAAGCTTTCTTT	CASSSKGGNTEAFF
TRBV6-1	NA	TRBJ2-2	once	TGTGCCACCACCATAACTGCGAACACCGGGGAGCTGTTTTTT	CATTITANTGELFF
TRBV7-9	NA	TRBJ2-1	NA	TGTGCCAGCAGCTTAGAAGGGGGAAGGTACAATGAGCAGTTCTTC	CASSLEGGRYNEQFF
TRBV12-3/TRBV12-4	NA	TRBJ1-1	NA	TGTGCCAGCAGTTTTACCGGGATTAACACTGAAGCTTTCTTT	CASSFTGINTEAFF
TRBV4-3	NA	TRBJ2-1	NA	TGCGCCAGCAGCCAAGGCCCGGGACAGACTAGCAATGAGCAGTTCTTC	CASSQGPGQTSNEQFF
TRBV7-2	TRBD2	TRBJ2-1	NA	TGTGCCAGCAGCTCCTCTAGCGGGAGTGGGGGTAAAGAGCAGTTCTTC	CASSSSSGSGGKEQFF
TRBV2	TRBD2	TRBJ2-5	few	TGTGCCAGCAGTGGGCGGGAGTGGGAGACCCAGTACTTC	CASSGREWETQYF
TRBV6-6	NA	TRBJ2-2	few	TGTGCCAGCAGTCGCCGGACAGACTTGAACACCGGGGAGCTGTTTTTT	CASSRRTDLNTGELFF
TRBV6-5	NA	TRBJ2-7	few	TGTGCCAGCAAATACGCCCCCGCCGACGGATACGAGCAGTACTTC	CASKYAPADGYEQYF
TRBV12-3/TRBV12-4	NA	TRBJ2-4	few	TGTGCCAGCAGTTACGGGCAGTCTTTAAACATTCAGTACTTC	CASSYGQSLNIQYF
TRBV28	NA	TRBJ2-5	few	TGTGCCAGCAGATCACAGGGAAGTAACCAAGAGACCCAGTACTTC	CASRSQGSNQETQYF
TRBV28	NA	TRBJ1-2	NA	TGTGCCAGCAGGCGGGACGCTAACTATGGCTACACCTTC	CASRRDANYGYTF
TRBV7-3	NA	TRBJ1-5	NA	TGTGCCAGCAGCTTAGACCATCCCAGCGGTCAGCCCCAGCATTTT	CASSLDHPSGQPQHF
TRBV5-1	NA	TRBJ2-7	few	TGCGCCAGCAATGGAGGGGAGCGGGCCTACGAGCAGTACTTC	CASNGGERAYEQYF
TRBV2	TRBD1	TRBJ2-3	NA	TGTGCCAGCAGTGCGGCGAGGGGGCAAGATACGCAGTATTTT	CASSAARGQDTQYF
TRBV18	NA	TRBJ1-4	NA	TGTGCCAGCTCACCACCAGGGATTAATGAAAAACTGTTTTTT	CASSPPGINEKLFF
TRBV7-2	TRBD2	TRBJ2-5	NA	TGTGCCAGCAGCGCAGCGGGACTAGCGGGAGAGACCCAGTACTTC	CASSAAGLAGETQYF
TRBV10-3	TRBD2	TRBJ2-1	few	TGTGCCATCAGTGAGTCGGGACTAGAGAATGAGCAGTTCTTC	CAISESGLENEQFF
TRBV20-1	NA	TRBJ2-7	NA	TGCAGTGCAGCACCCTACGACGAGCAGTACTTC	CSAAPYDEQYF
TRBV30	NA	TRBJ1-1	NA	TGTGCCTGGAGTGTACCCGAAGGGAGTAGGAGAGTGTCTTTCTTT	CAWSVPEGSRRVSFF
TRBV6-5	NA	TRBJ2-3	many	TGTGCCAGCAGTTACTCGTTTATCCAGACAAACACAGATACGCAGTATTTT	CASSYSFIQTNTDTQYF
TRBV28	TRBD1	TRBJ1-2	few	TGTGCCAGCAGTTCGGGACAGGGGGCGTACTATGGCTACACCTTC	CASSSGQGAYYGYTF
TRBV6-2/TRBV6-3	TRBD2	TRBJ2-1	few	TGTGCCAGCAGTTACCTAACTAGCGGCGATGAGCAGTTCTTC	CASSYLTSGDEQFF
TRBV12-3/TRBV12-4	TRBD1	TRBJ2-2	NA	TGTGCCAGCAGCCCTTCCGGGACAGGCGGCACCGGGGAGCTGTTTTTT	CASSPSGTGGTGELFF
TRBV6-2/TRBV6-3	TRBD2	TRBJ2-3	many	TGTGCCAGCAGTTACCTCTTAAGGGCGGGAGACCAAGATACGCAGTATTTT	CASSYLLRAGDQDTQYF
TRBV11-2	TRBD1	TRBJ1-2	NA	TGTGCCAGCAGCATAACAGGGGGAGCTGTATCTTATGGCTACACCTTC	CASSITGGAVSYGYTF
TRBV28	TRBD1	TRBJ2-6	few	TGTGCCAGCACCCCGGGACAGGCCATCTCTGGGGCCAACGTCCTGACTTTC	CASTPGQAISGANVLTF
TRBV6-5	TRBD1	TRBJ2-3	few	TGTGCCAGCAGTTACTCCGGGACAGGGACCCCAGATACGCAGTATTTT	CASSYSGTGTPDTQYF
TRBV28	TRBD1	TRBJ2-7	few	TGTGCCAGCAGTCCCCCGCGGACAGGCTCCTACGAGCAGTACTTC	CASSPPRTGSYEQYF
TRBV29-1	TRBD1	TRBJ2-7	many	TGCAGCGTGGCGCAGGGACAGGGCTACGAGCAGTACTTC	CSVAQGQGYEQYF
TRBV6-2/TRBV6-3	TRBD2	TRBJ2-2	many	TGTGCCAGCAGTTACTCTCTGGCCCTAGCGGAATTAAACACCGGGGAGCTGTTTTTT	CASSYSLALAELNTGELFF
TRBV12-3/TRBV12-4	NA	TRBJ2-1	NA	TGTGCCAGCAGTTTATGGTCAGGGGAGGGGAATGAGCAGTTCTTC	CASSLWSGEGNEQFF